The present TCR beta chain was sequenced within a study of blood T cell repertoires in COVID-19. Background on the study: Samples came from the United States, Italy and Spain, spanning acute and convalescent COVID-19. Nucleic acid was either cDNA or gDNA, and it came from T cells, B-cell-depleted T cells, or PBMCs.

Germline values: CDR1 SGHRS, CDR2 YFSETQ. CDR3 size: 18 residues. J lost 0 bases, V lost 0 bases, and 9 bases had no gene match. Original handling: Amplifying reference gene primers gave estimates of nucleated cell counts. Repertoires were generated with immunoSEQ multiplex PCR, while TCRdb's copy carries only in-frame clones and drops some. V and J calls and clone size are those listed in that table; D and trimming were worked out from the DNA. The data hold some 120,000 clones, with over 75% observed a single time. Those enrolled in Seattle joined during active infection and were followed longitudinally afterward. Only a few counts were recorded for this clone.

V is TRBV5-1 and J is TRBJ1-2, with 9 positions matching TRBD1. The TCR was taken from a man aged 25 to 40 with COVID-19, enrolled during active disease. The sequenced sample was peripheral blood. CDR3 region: CASSLEGTGRPANYGYTF. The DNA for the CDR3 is TGCGCCAGCAGCTTGGAAGGGACAGGGCGTCCGGCTAACTATGGCTACACCTTC.